This T cell receptor beta chain comes out of a study of beta chain features in type 1 diabetes. Study-level findings and limits: Naive, central memory and Treg TCRB repertoires seemed to resemble each other more closely in patients than they did in healthy donors. High TCR expression in some cells could lead to their over-representation in cDNA sequencing. HLA effects on TCRB rearrangement stayed unresolved here.

CDR1 and CDR2 from the germline V gene are GTSNPN and SVGIG (reference sequence). J was trimmed by 6 bases and V by 0 bases; bases with no gene match: 0. CDR3 length: 12 residues. Reverse transcribing all isolated RNA meant expressed TCRB transcripts were sequenced. Some clones are missing from TCRdb's copy, which holds only in-frame ones; the method was immunoSEQ multiplex PCR. The table lists 400,000 to 450,000 clones, 11% to 15% of them singletons. Sorted populations were all over 98% pure. This clone was detected ten times or more. Antigen unknown. This TCR was sampled from a young man in good health. The chain has TRBV30 and TRBJ2-3; 7 bases map to TRBD1. The sample was naive CD4+ T cells from blood. CDR3 loop: CAWSVQGDTQYF. As DNA, the CDR3 is TGTGCCTGGAGTGTACAGGGGGATACGCAGTATTTT.